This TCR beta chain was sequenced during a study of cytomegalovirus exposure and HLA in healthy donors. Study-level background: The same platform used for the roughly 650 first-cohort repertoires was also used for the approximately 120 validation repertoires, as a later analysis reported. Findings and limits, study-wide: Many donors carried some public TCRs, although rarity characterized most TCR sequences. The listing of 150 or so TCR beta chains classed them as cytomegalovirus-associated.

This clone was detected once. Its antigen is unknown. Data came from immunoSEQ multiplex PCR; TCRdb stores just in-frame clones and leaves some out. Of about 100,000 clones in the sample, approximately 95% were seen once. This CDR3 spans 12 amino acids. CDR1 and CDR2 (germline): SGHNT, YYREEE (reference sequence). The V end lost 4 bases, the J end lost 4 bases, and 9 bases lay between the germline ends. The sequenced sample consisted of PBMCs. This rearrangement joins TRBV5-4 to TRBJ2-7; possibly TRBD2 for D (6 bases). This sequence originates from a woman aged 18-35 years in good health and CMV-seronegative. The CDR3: CASSRDFYEQYF. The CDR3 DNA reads TGTGCCAGCAGCCGGGACTTTTACGAGCAGTACTTC.